These T cell receptor beta chains were read from a single sample in a study of shared clonotypes between healthy human individuals. TCRdb's copy holds only in-frame clones and misses some; the assay was immunoSEQ multiplex PCR. The sample lists about 2,200,000 clones, 90% to 95% occurring once. The specimen was naive CD8+ T cells from PBMCs. The receptors stem from a man aged 18 to 29 in good health. Some clones in this sample may be carry-over from other donors' samples. The CDR3 runs from the conserved cysteine through the conserved F or W. The D gene is left open where the match is weak. Some rows have no size entry. The others give once, few or many, or a class for an expanded clone.

v_call	d_call	clone_size	j_call	cdr3_nt	cdr3_aa
TRBV4-1	NA	few	TRBJ1-1	TGCGCCAGCAGCCATCTCTTTACCACAGGGAACACTGAAGCTTTCTTT	CASSHLFTTGNTEAFF
TRBV23-1	TRBD1	NA	TRBJ1-5	TGCGCCAGCAATCCCCAGGGGGAAAAGGAGCCCCAGCATTTT	CASNPQGEKEPQHF
TRBV29-1	TRBD1	NA	TRBJ2-2	TGCAGCGTTGATGAAGGGGGCTACACCGGGGAGCTGTTTTTT	CSVDEGGYTGELFF
TRBV4-3	NA	NA	TRBJ1-4	TGCGCCAGCAGCCAAGGAACCGGGACCGCAACTAATGAAAAACTGTTTTTT	CASSQGTGTATNEKLFF
TRBV2	NA	NA	TRBJ1-1	TGTGCCAGCAGTGAGCATACACGGTGGGACACTGAAGCTTTCTTT	CASSEHTRWDTEAFF
TRBV2	NA	NA	TRBJ2-3	TGTGCCAGCAGTGAAGCGCCCGAGAACACAGATACGCAGTATTTT	CASSEAPENTDTQYF
TRBV7-9	TRBD1	NA	TRBJ2-5	TGTGCCAGCATCATCACCGGACAGGGGAAAGAGACCCAGTACTTC	CASIITGQGKETQYF
TRBV4-1	NA	NA	TRBJ2-7	TGCGCCAGCAGCCAAGTGGGGTCCTCCTACGAGCAGTACTTC	CASSQVGSSYEQYF
TRBV28	TRBD2	NA	TRBJ2-7	TGTGCCAGCAGTTTATATTATTTTTCGGGGACTAGCGGTGAGCAGTACTTC	CASSLYYFSGTSGEQYF
TRBV7-8	NA	NA	TRBJ1-4	TGTGCCAGCAGCTTCCCCATCGGACCCCTGGTGGGGCCAACTAATGAAAAACTGTTTTTT	CASSFPIGPLVGPTNEKLFF
TRBV4-1	NA	once	TRBJ2-7	TGCGCCAGCAGCCAATGGATAGCGGTCTACGAGCAGTACTTC	CASSQWIAVYEQYF
TRBV9	NA	NA	TRBJ1-2	TGTGCCAGCAGCGCAACCAGACAGCCGTACTATGGCTACACCTTC	CASSATRQPYYGYTF
TRBV5-1	NA	once	TRBJ2-2	TGCGCCAGCAGCTGGGAGGTGGGGGCGAAAATTCCCTCCGGGGAGCTGTTTTTT	CASSWEVGAKIPSGELFF
TRBV2	NA	NA	TRBJ2-7	TGTGCCAGCAGTGGGAGGGACAGTCCCTACGAGCAGTACTTC	CASSGRDSPYEQYF
TRBV27	TRBD1	few	TRBJ1-2	TGTGCCAGCAGTCCTCGACAGGGAGATGGCTACACCTTC	CASSPRQGDGYTF
TRBV5-1	TRBD1	NA	TRBJ2-1	TGCGCCAGCAGCCCCGGACAGGGGTCCTACAATGAGCAGTTCTTC	CASSPGQGSYNEQFF
TRBV4-1	TRBD1	NA	TRBJ2-5	TGCGCCAGCAGCCTCTACCGGACAGGGGGGACCCAAGAGACCCAGTACTTC	CASSLYRTGGTQETQYF
TRBV27	NA	NA	TRBJ1-1	TGTGCCAGCAGTGTGGGGCCTAATGCTTTCTTT	CASSVGPNAFF
TRBV6-5	NA	NA	TRBJ2-3	TGTGCCAGCAGTCACTTACCGGGACTTCGGGGTTATACGCAGTATTTT	CASSHLPGLRGYTQYF
TRBV9	NA	NA	TRBJ1-2	TGTGCCAGCAGCTATCCAGCTGACGGGGGACGCTTCTATGGCTACACCTTC	CASSYPADGGRFYGYTF
TRBV5-1	TRBD1	NA	TRBJ1-1	TGCGCCAGCAGCCCGGAGGGGCAGGGGGCAGCTTTCTTT	CASSPEGQGAAFF
TRBV2	NA	once	TRBJ2-3	TGTGCCAGCAGTGAAAAGTGGGGAGGAACAGATACGCAGTATTTT	CASSEKWGGTDTQYF
TRBV19	TRBD1	few	TRBJ2-2	TGTGCCAGTAGTAGGTCCAGGGGGACCGGGGAGCTGTTTTTT	CASSRSRGTGELFF
TRBV13	TRBD2	NA	TRBJ2-1	TGTGCCAGCAGCTTTGGTTCGGGAGGTAAAGGCAGAGAGCAGTTCTTC	CASSFGSGGKGREQFF
TRBV9	NA	once	TRBJ2-1	TGTGCCAGCAGCGTCCCCGACGGGAACAATGAGCAGTTCTTC	CASSVPDGNNEQFF
TRBV21-1	NA	NA	TRBJ2-7	TGTGCCAGCAGCAAAGTGGGGACGGGCCCCTACGAGCAGTACTTC	CASSKVGTGPYEQYF
TRBV27	NA	NA	TRBJ2-1	TGTGCCAGCAGTCCGGGAGTTAGGAATGAGCAGTTCTTC	CASSPGVRNEQFF
TRBV28	NA	NA	TRBJ2-1	TGTGCCAGCAGCCCTAGCGAGTCTGAGCAGTTCTTC	CASSPSESEQFF
TRBV9	NA	few	TRBJ2-1	TGTGCCAGCAGCCCACCATCCAATGAGCAGTTCTTC	CASSPPSNEQFF
TRBV29-1	NA	NA	TRBJ2-7	TGCAGCGCCCGGGAGCCCGCTACCTACGAGCAGTACTTC	CSAREPATYEQYF
TRBV19	TRBD1	NA	TRBJ2-7	TGTGCCAGTAGTTACAGGGGCCCCTCCTACGAGCAGTACTTC	CASSYRGPSYEQYF
TRBV6-5	TRBD1	NA	TRBJ1-1	TGTGCCAGCAGGACAGGGGCGGGTGGGACTGAAGCTTTCTTT	CASRTGAGGTEAFF
TRBV7-2	TRBD1	NA	TRBJ1-1	TGTGCCAGCAGCTTCGGACAGGGGAACACTGAAGCTTTCTTT	CASSFGQGNTEAFF
TRBV6-1	NA	NA	TRBJ1-1	TGTGCCAGCATTCTCGGGAACACTGAAGCTTTCTTT	CASILGNTEAFF
TRBV9	NA	once	TRBJ2-7	TGTGCCAGCAGCGTAGACGACTGGCCGGGAGTTGTGGGGGAGCAGTACTTC	CASSVDDWPGVVGEQYF
TRBV7-3	NA	NA	TRBJ2-1	TGTGCCAGCAGCTTAGGGCTATCCGGGGGTGATGAGCAGTTCTTC	CASSLGLSGGDEQFF
TRBV7-8	TRBD1	NA	TRBJ1-1	TGTGCCAGCAGCCTCGGGACAGGGGGTAAGACTGAAGCTTTCTTT	CASSLGTGGKTEAFF
TRBV28	NA	few	TRBJ1-1	TGTGCCACCCAACTAGGCCCTTGGGGCACTGAAGCTTTCTTT	CATQLGPWGTEAFF
TRBV28	NA	NA	TRBJ1-1	TGTGCCAGCCGGGACCTCGACGCTGAAGCTTTCTTT	CASRDLDAEAFF
TRBV2	TRBD1	NA	TRBJ2-2	TGTGCCAGCAGACAGGGGGCTGGGCTTGCCGGGGAGCTGTTTTTT	CASRQGAGLAGELFF
TRBV30	NA	NA	TRBJ2-7	TGTGCCTGGAGTGCGGGCCCGTACTACGAGCAGTACTTC	CAWSAGPYYEQYF
TRBV19	NA	NA	TRBJ2-7	TGTGCCAGTAGTGTCGGGACGTACCACGAGCAGTACTTC	CASSVGTYHEQYF
TRBV13	NA	NA	TRBJ2-7	TGTGCCAGCAGCTTAGCCTCAGCGGACACAATCTACGAGCAGTACTTC	CASSLASADTIYEQYF
TRBV7-6	TRBD2	NA	TRBJ2-7	TGTGCCAGCAGCCCCAGCGGGAGGATCTCCTACGAGCAGTACTTC	CASSPSGRISYEQYF
TRBV30	TRBD2	NA	TRBJ2-5	TGTGCCTGGAGTGGCCCCGGGAGGCCGATCCAAGAGACCCAGTACTTC	CAWSGPGRPIQETQYF
TRBV7-9	TRBD1	NA	TRBJ2-7	TGTGCCAGCAGCCCGGAAGGACAGGGCCCCACCTACGAGCAGTACTTC	CASSPEGQGPTYEQYF
TRBV13	NA	NA	TRBJ2-7	TGTGCCAGCAGCTTAGTAGGGGCCTACGAGCAGTACTTC	CASSLVGAYEQYF
TRBV5-4	NA	NA	TRBJ2-7	TGTGCCAGCAGCTTGGAGGGCCGCCAGGGCTACGAGCAGTACTTC	CASSLEGRQGYEQYF
TRBV28	NA	NA	TRBJ2-7	TGTGCCAGCACCGTGAGTTTTAGCTCCTACGAGCAGTACTTC	CASTVSFSSYEQYF
TRBV18	NA	NA	TRBJ2-1	TGTGCCAGCTCACCCCGGGACGGACCTTCCTACAATGAGCAGTTCTTC	CASSPRDGPSYNEQFF
TRBV27	NA	few	TRBJ1-2	TGTGCCAGCAGTTTATCACAGGAAAACTATGGCTACACCTTC	CASSLSQENYGYTF
TRBV9	TRBD1	NA	TRBJ2-7	TGTGCCAGCAGCAAGGGACAGTTTTACGAGCAGTACTTC	CASSKGQFYEQYF
TRBV6-5	NA	NA	TRBJ2-5	TGTGCCAGCAGTTACTCGATGGGCGAGACCCAGTACTTC	CASSYSMGETQYF